The 20 T cell receptor beta chains in this list originate from one sample, sequenced in a study of shared T cell receptors in the human thymus. This table comes from immunoSEQ multiplex PCR, and its TCRdb copy is limited to in-frame clones, with some not included. Here the sample spans about 660,000 clones, approximately 87% being singletons. The sample was also reused in another study, on human thymus T cells.

Sequenced input: thymocytes. The receptors come from a boy less than two years old with a congenital heart defect.

This clone was counted once. The chain has TRBV12-5 and TRBJ1-4; TRBD1 aligns across 7 bases. Germline lookup yields CDR1 LGHNT and CDR2 FRNRAP. With V trimmed by 5 bases and J by 4 bases, 10 bases remained unmatched. This CDR3 has 16 residues. CDR3 sequence (DNA): TGTGCTAGTGGTCAAGGAGGGGGCTCTGGTAATGAAAAACTGTTTTTT. Protein: CASGQGGGSGNEKLFF.

This clone showed up just once. The V gene is TRBV6-1, the J gene TRBJ1-5, with 8 bases that match TRBD1. Germline CDR1 reads MNHNS; CDR2 reads SASEGT. V trimming: 7 bases; J trimming: 5 bases; junction bases outside the gene matches: 4. The CDR3 totals 13 residues. The CDR3 DNA is TGTGCCAGCACAGGACAGGGTGATCAGCCCCAGCATTTT. It specifies CASTGQGDQPQHF.

CDR3 in amino acids: CASSTSGGAVEQFF. DNA of the CDR3: TGTGCCAGCTCAACTAGCGGGGGGGCGGTTGAGCAGTTCTTC. The rearrangement joins TRBV14 to TRBJ2-1; 13 bases are shared with TRBD2. The ends lost 8 bases at V and 9 bases at J; junction bases unmatched: 7. The CDR3 runs 14 residues. CDR1 is SGHDN and CDR2 is FVKESK in the germline V gene.

The J gene is TRBJ1-1, the V gene TRBV28; D may be TRBD1 (5 bases). Germline V CDR1 and CDR2: MDHEN, SYDVKM. CDR3 length: 12 amino acids. V gave up 5 bases and J gave up 7 bases, with 11 bases separating them. CDR3 DNA sequence: TGTGCCAGCAGTCTCCGACAGAGTGAAGCTTTCTTT. This encodes CASSLRQSEAFF.

This clone showed up just once. The same CDR3 arises from other DNA sequences in this sample as well. V is TRBV6-1 and J is TRBJ1-2; a possible D gene is TRBD1 (5 bases). Germline-derived CDR1 and CDR2 are MNHNS and SASEGT. Trimming took off 6 bases at V and 5 bases at J, with 13 bases between the two ends. The CDR3 is 13 residues long. The CDR3 nucleotides read TGTGCCAGCAGAAGACAGCCACGTTATGGCTACACCTTC. Its translation: CASRRQPRYGYTF.

This clone was recorded a few times. V gene TRBV12-5 combines with J gene TRBJ2-2, with 7 nucleotides matching TRBD1. CDR3 length: 16 amino acids. V dropped 4 bases and J dropped 4; count of bases not matched to a gene: 9. Germline CDR1 LGHNT, CDR2 FRNRAP. CDR3 sequence (DNA): TGTGCTAGTGGTTCAGGGGGTCGTCGAGCCACCGGGGAGCTGTTTTTT. Its protein product is CASGSGGRRATGELFF.

The V and J genes are TRBV2 and TRBJ2-2, with 8 bases identical to TRBD1. CDR1 and CDR2 from the germline V gene are SNHLY and FYNNEI. The length of the CDR3 is 15 residues. The ends lost 6 bases at V and 0 bases at J; junction bases unmatched: 3. The CDR3 loop is CASSRTGPNTGELFF. DNA of the CDR3: TGTGCCAGCAGCCGGACAGGGCCGAACACCGGGGAGCTGTTTTTT.

This chain connects TRBV7-9 to TRBJ1-3; a possible D gene is TRBD1 (5 bases). The CDR3 is 17 amino acids. From germline, CDR1 is SEHNR and CDR2 FQNEAQ (reference sequence). Trimming took 1 base from V and 0 from J, leaving 13 bases between them. The CDR3, as DNA: TGTGCCAGCAGCTTAGGGGGCCTTCAGAGCTCTGGAAACACCATATATTTT. The encoded protein is CASSLGGLQSSGNTIYF.

The chain uses TRBV9 and TRBJ2-1, with a weak D call TRBD1 (5 bases). V gave up 2 bases and J gave up 6 bases, with 15 bases separating them. The CDR3 is 15 amino acids. Germline CDR1 and CDR2: SGDLS and YYNGEE. CDR3 sequence: CASSVAQGHVNEQFF. As DNA, the CDR3 is TGTGCCAGCAGCGTTGCCCAGGGTCACGTCAATGAGCAGTTCTTC.

Details on this clone: Different DNA sequences within this sample yield the same CDR3. The gene calls are TRBV5-6 and TRBJ2-7; no clear D. The CDR3 totals 11 residues. Deletions cut 2 bases from V and 3 bases from J, with 3 bases between. Per germline, CDR1 SGHDT and CDR2 YYEEEE. CDR3 coding DNA: TGTGCCAGCAGCTTCGGCTACGAGCAGTACTTC. It yields the protein CASSFGYEQYF.

The chain has TRBV30 and TRBJ1-4, with D possibly being TRBD1 (6 bases). Per germline, CDR1 GTSNPN and CDR2 SVGIG (reference sequence). The CDR3 runs to 15 residues. CDR3 in amino acids: CAGGFLGLKEEKLFF. The CDR3 DNA sequence: TGTGCTGGGGGCTTTTTAGGGCTAAAAGAAGAAAAACTGTTTTTT.

This chain uses TRBV2 with TRBJ1-3; D might be TRBD1 (5 bases). Between the trimmed V and J ends, which lost 4 bases and 3 bases, there was a span of 19 bases. The CDR3 totals 17 residues. From germline, CDR1 is SNHLY and CDR2 FYNNEI. Written as DNA, the CDR3 is TGTGCCAGCAGTGCAGAGTATGAGACAGATTATGGAAACACCATATATTTT. It yields the protein CASSAEYETDYGNTIYF. Full variable domain (rest looked up from reference TRBV2 and TRBJ1-3): EPEVTQTPSHQVTQMGQEVILRCVPISNHLYFYWYRQILGQKVEFLVSFYNNEISEKSEIFDDQFSVERPDGSNFTLKIRSTKLEDSAMYFCASSAEYETDYGNTIYFGEGSWLTVV.

The rearrangement links TRBV4-3 to TRBJ1-4; possibly TRBD1 for D (5 bases). Trimming took 2 bases from V and 5 from J, leaving 9 bases between them. Germline V gene lookup returns CDR1 LGHNA and CDR2 YSLEER. CDR3 size: 14 residues. For the CDR3, the DNA is TGCGCCAGCAGCCAATGGGGGGGGAATGAAAAACTGTTTTTT. This translates into CASSQWGGNEKLFF.

This chain connects TRBV6-5 to TRBJ2-7; TRBD2 might be the D (6 bases). The germline gives CDR1 MNHEY, CDR2 SVGAGI. The CDR3 covers 16 residues. With 0 bases removed from V and 3 bases from J, the gap between germline ends came to 15 bases. The CDR3 here is CASSYSGGEEDYEQYF. The DNA of the CDR3 is TGTGCCAGCAGTTACTCGGGTGGGGAGGAGGACTACGAGCAGTACTTC.

V and J are TRBV7-9 and TRBJ2-1; 8 positions agree with TRBD1. Germline V lookup: CDR1 SEHNR, CDR2 FQNEAQ (reference sequence). The junction had 12 bases not matched to a gene; V was cut back by 3 bases and J by 5 bases. This CDR3 is built from 17 residues. The CDR3 DNA is TGTGCCAGCAGCTTGCGGACAGGGAGAAAGATTAACAATGAGCAGTTCTTC. Protein sequence: CASSLRTGRKINNEQFF.

This clone has a handful of counts. V gene TRBV5-6 combines with J gene TRBJ2-7; 9 nucleotides line up with TRBD1. This CDR3 has 14 residues. The J segment lost 2 bases and the V segment lost 0 bases, leaving 0 bases of the junction unmatched. Germline V gives CDR1 SGHDT, CDR2 YYEEEE. This CDR3 is CASSLGQGAYEQYF. The CDR3 DNA is TGTGCCAGCAGCTTGGGACAGGGGGCCTACGAGCAGTACTTC.

Comment on this clone: Because the CDR3 is missing its conserved closing phenylalanine or tryptophan, this is likely a read error. The DNA is omitted, as the CDR3 cannot be located on it reliably, and the CDR3 follows TCRdb's listing. This sequence joins TRBV5-6 and TRBJ1-1; the DNA was not used to check the table's D call, TRBD1. The CDR3 sequence runs 17 residues, both termini included. The germline V gene has CDR1 SGHDT and CDR2 YYEEEE. Here the CDR3 reads CASSLYSRDRFLRGFRV.

The gene calls are TRBV19 and TRBJ2-3; TRBD2 matches at 8 bases. The CDR3 runs to 15 residues. With V trimmed by 1 base and J by 4 bases, 4 bases remained unmatched. Germline V gives CDR1 LNHDA, CDR2 SQIVND (reference sequence). As DNA, the CDR3 is TGTGCCAGTAGTATAGTGGCGGGAGGCCCAGATACGCAGTATTTT. Translating gives CASSIVAGGPDTQYF.

The CDR3 spells CAWSVAGGSDTQYF. Here the CDR3 DNA reads TGTGCCTGGAGTGTAGCGGGAGGGTCGGATACGCAGTATTTT. The chain links TRBV30 to TRBJ2-3, with 10 bases matching TRBD2. Germline V gene sequence: CDR1 GTSNPN, CDR2 SVGIG (reference sequence). V dropped 0 bases and J dropped 6; count of bases not matched to a gene: 3. The CDR3 loop spans 14 amino acids.

The chain couples TRBV6-1 to TRBJ2-2; TRBD1 aligns across 7 bases. The trim removed 4 bases at V and 2 bases at J, leaving 4 bases unmatched. Germline assignment: CDR1 MNHNS and CDR2 SASEGT. CDR3 length: 15 residues. The CDR3 DNA sequence: TGTGCCAGCAGTGTCCGGGACAGTAACACCGGGGAGCTGTTTTTT. It codes for CASSVRDSNTGELFF.